These 5 T cell receptor beta chains were sequenced from one sample in a study of cytomegalovirus exposure and HLA in healthy donors. The primer mix had 60 Vbeta and 13 Jbeta primers. The method was immunoSEQ multiplex PCR; TCRdb's version includes in-frame clones alone and lacks a portion of them. The data show some 120,000 clones, roughly 80% seen once. Sequenced material: PBMCs. Receptors were obtained from a man aged 40-50 years in good health and CMV-seronegative.

This chain connects TRBV19 to TRBJ1-5; 8 bases match TRBD1. The germline V gene encodes CDR1 LNHDA and CDR2 SQIVND (reference sequence). This CDR3 comprises 14 residues. J lost 2 bases, V lost 10 bases, and 7 bases had no gene match. CDR3 nucleotide sequence: TGTGCCACCGTGGACAGGGAGCGCAATCAGCCCCAGCATTTT. This codes for CATVDRERNQPQHF.

This clone was seen only a few times. The V gene is TRBV7-2, the J gene TRBJ2-7; TRBD1 agrees at 11 bases. CDR3 size: 15 residues. Germline V gene sequence: CDR1 SGHTA, CDR2 FQGNSA. V shed 4 bases, J shed 7 bases, and the junction held 9 bases outside the gene matches. DNA of the CDR3: TGTGCCAGCAGCTCGTATTGGGGACAGGGGGGTGAGCAGTACTTC. Translation: CASSSYWGQGGEQYF.

The rearrangement links TRBV28 to TRBJ1-4, with TRBD1 as a possible D gene (5 bases). From germline, CDR1 is MDHEN and CDR2 SYDVKM. V lost 6 bases, J lost 0 bases, and 11 bases lay in between. This CDR3 comprises 15 residues. In nucleotides, the CDR3 is TGTGCCAGCAGCGGATTGACAGCAACTAATGAAAAACTGTTTTTT. Translation gives CASSGLTATNEKLFF.

This clone was detected once. CDR3 bases: TGTGCCAGCACCCCACCAGGTTACACTGAAGCTTTCTTT. This encodes CASTPPGYTEAFF. This sequence joins TRBV7-9 and TRBJ1-1; the D is unclear. The CDR3 spans 13 residues. Trimming stripped 7 bases from V and 3 bases from J, with 12 bases between. CDR1 and CDR2 (germline): SEHNR, FQNEAQ (reference sequence). Combining the CDR3 with reference TRBV7-9 and TRBJ1-1 gives the whole variable domain DTGVSQNPRHKITKRGQNVTFRCDPISEHNRLYWYRQTLGQGPEFLTYFQNEAQLEKSRLLSDRFSAERPKGSFSTLEIQRTEQGDSAMYLCASTPPGYTEAFFGQGTRLTVV.

The V and J genes are TRBV29-1 and TRBJ2-2; TRBD1 agrees at 7 bases. Trimming cost V 7 bases and J 5 bases; bases outside gene matches: 4. Germline V CDR1 and CDR2: SQVTM, ANQGSEA. This CDR3 is built from 12 residues. The CDR3 is CSGTTGTGELFF. In DNA form, the CDR3 reads TGCAGCGGCACGACAGGGACCGGGGAGCTGTTTTTT.